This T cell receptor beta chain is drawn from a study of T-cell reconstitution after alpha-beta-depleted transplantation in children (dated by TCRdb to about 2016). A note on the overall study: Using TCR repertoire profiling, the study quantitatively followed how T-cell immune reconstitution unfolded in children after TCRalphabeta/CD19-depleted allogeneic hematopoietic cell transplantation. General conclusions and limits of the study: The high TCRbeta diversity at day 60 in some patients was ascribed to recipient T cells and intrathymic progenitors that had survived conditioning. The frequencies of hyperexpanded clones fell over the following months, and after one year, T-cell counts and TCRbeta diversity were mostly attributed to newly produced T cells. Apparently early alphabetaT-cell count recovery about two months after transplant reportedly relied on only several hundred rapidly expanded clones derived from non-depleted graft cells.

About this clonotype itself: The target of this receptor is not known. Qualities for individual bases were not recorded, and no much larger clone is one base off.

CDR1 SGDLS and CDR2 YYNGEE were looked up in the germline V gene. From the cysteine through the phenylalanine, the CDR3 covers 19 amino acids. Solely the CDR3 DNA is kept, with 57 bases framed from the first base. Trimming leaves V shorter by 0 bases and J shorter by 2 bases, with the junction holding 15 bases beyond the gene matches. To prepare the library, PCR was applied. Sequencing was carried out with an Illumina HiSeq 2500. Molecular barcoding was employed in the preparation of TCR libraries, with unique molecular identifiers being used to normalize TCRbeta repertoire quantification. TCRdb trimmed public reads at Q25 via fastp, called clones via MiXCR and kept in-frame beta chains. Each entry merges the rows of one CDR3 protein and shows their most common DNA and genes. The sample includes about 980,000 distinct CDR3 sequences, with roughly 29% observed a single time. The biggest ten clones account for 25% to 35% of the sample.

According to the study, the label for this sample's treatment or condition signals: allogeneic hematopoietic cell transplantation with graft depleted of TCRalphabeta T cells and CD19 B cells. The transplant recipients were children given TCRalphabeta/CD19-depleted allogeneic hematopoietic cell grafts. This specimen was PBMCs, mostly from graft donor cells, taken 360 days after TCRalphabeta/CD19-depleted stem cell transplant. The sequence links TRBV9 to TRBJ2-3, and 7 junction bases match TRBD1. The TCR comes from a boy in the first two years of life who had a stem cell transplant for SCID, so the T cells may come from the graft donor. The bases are TGTGCCAGCAGCGTAGATGCAGGGCCCTTCACAGGGGCCACAGATACGCAGTATTTT. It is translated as CASSVDAGPFTGATDTQYF.